One sample yielded the 8 T cell receptor beta chains listed below, sequenced in a study of blood T cell repertoires in COVID-19. The method was immunoSEQ multiplex PCR; TCRdb's version includes in-frame clones alone and lacks a portion of them. The table shows about 85,000 clones, with approximately 79% occurring only once. The specimen was peripheral blood. All receptors derive from a man in his 70s with acute or convalescent COVID-19.

CDR3 DNA sequence: TGCAGCGTTGTAGGGACAGGGGATGGCTACACCTTC. Translation: CSVVGTGDGYTF. The V and J genes are TRBV29-1 and TRBJ1-2; TRBD1 matches at 10 bases. Germline values: CDR1 SQVTM, CDR2 ANQGSEA. The CDR3 totals 12 residues. J was trimmed by 6 bases and V by 4 bases; bases with no gene match: 2.

This clone was recorded a few times. The J gene is TRBJ2-2, the V gene TRBV3-1 (or the pseudogene TRBV3-2); 8 nucleotides align to TRBD1. V was pared by 5 bases and J by 5 bases, with 7 bases of the junction left unmatched. The CDR3 has 15 residues. Per the germline V gene, CDR1 is LGHDT and CDR2 is YNNKEL (reference sequence). CDR3 nucleotide sequence: TGTGCCAGCAGCTCACGGACAGGGCAAACCGGGGAGCTGTTTTTT. It yields the protein CASSSRTGQTGELFF.

This clone was found once. The chain combines TRBV4-1 with TRBJ1-1; D is perhaps TRBD1 (5 bases). The CDR3 consists of 14 residues. The germline V gene has CDR1 MGHRA and CDR2 YSYEKL. V was pared by 6 bases and J by 6 bases, with 17 bases between. DNA for the CDR3: TGCGCCAGCAGTCGACAGTCCAGGGCAGCTGAAGCTTTCTTT. Encoded protein: CASSRQSRAAEAFF.

This clone came up once. The rearrangement links TRBV20-1 to TRBJ1-5, with TRBD1 identical over 7 bases. This CDR3 spans 15 amino acids. V lost 3 bases, J lost 1 base, and 6 bases stayed unmatched. In germline, CDR1 is DFQATT, CDR2 SNEGSKA (reference sequence). The chain's CDR3 is CSASRGTASNQPQHF. In DNA, the CDR3 is TGCAGTGCTAGTCGCGGGACAGCCAGCAATCAGCCCCAGCATTTT.

The gene calls are TRBV5-6 and TRBJ2-3; 8 positions agree with TRBD1. CDR3 size: 17 residues. Trimming at V came to 5 bases and at J to 1 base, leaving 12 bases not matched to a gene. Germline values: CDR1 SGHDT, CDR2 YYEEEE. The CDR3 nucleotides read TGTGCCAGCAGTCGAAGAGACCTGACAGGGGGCACAGATACGCAGTATTTT. Protein sequence: CASSRRDLTGGTDTQYF. Drawing the rest from reference TRBV5-6 and TRBJ2-3, the complete variable domain is DAGVTQSPTHLIKTRGQQVTLRCSPKSGHDTVSWYQQALGQGPQFIFQYYEEEERQRGNFPDRFSGHQFPNYSSELNVNALLLGDSALYLCASSRRDLTGGTDTQYFGPGTRLTVL.

This clone was found a few times. J is TRBJ2-7 and V is TRBV28; 7 bases match TRBD1. Trimming removed 5 bases from V and 0 bases from J; junction bases left unmatched: 7. The CDR3 runs to 15 residues. Germline V lookup: CDR1 MDHEN, CDR2 SYDVKM. This CDR3 reads CASSLPGQSSYEQYF. The DNA for the CDR3 is TGTGCCAGCAGTCTACCGGGACAGAGCTCCTACGAGCAGTACTTC.

This clone showed up just a few times. The chain employs TRBV29-1 and TRBJ2-5; 10 bases are a match to TRBD2. Losses at the gene ends were 3 bases for V and 4 bases for J; bases not matched to a gene: 8. CDR1 SQVTM and CDR2 ANQGSEA come from the germline V gene. The CDR3 spans 15 residues. The CDR3 DNA reads as TGCAGCGTTGACCCGACTAGCGGGCCGGTAGAGACCCAGTACTTC. Protein product: CSVDPTSGPVETQYF.

The chain uses TRBV2 and TRBJ2-7; 10 nucleotides match TRBD1. The CDR3 runs to 16 residues. Trimming cost V 8 bases and J 6 bases; bases outside gene matches: 16. Germline CDR1 SNHLY, CDR2 FYNNEI. The chain's CDR3 is CASARPRAGTGAEQYV. CDR3 coding DNA: TGTGCCAGCGCCCGACCCCGTGCCGGGACAGGGGCCGAGCAGTACGTC.